Presented here are 26 T cell receptor beta chains from one specimen sequenced in a study of a mutant IDH1 vaccine in newly diagnosed glioma. Their specific antigens are unknown. The time point denotes: week 5, during vaccination. Each dose of the vaccine consisted of 300 ug of mutant IDH1 20-mer peptide, with topical imiquimod. Some clones are missing from TCRdb's copy, which holds only in-frame ones; the method was immunoSEQ multiplex PCR. The profile shows roughly 54,000 clones, about 80% of them singletons. This specimen consisted of PBMCs, obtained from a glioma patient whose treatment included an IDH1 peptide vaccine. The receptor set was obtained from a man under 40 with glioma.

The rearrangement joins TRBV6-1 to TRBJ1-3; D uncertain. The V and J ends lost 3 bases and 2 bases respectively, with 5 bases between them. Per germline, CDR1 MNHNS and CDR2 SASEGT. CDR3 size: 13 residues. CDR3 in amino acids: CASSEWPGNTIYF. The CDR3 DNA follows: TGTGCCAGCAGTGAGTGGCCTGGAAACACCATATATTTT.

V and J are TRBV7-9 and TRBJ2-7; possibly TRBD1 for D (6 bases). There are 16 residues in the CDR3. Trimming took off 4 bases at V and 1 base at J, with 17 bases between the two ends. Germline loops: CDR1 SEHNR, CDR2 FQNEAQ (reference sequence). The CDR3 spells CASSSPLPGQSYEQYF. CDR3 sequence (DNA): TGTGCCAGCAGCTCCCCCCTACCGGGACAATCCTACGAGCAGTACTTC.

The V and J genes are TRBV6-4 and TRBJ1-3; D remains ambiguous. This CDR3 has 17 amino acids. V lost 2 bases and J 4 bases, leaving 18 bases between the germline ends. Germline lookup yields CDR1 MRHNA and CDR2 SNTAGT. The CDR3 loop reads CASSDPDCQSSGNTIYF. CDR3 nucleotides: TGTGCCAGCAGTGACCCTGACTGTCAGTCGTCCGGAAACACCATATATTTT.

V gene TRBV18 combines with J gene TRBJ2-5; D possibly corresponds to TRBD1 (5 bases). V was shortened by 3 bases and J by 4 bases, with 18 bases between the two germline ends. The CDR3 is 16 residues long. The germline gives CDR1 KGHSH, CDR2 LQKENI. CDR3 region: CASSPGAGPLGETQYF. The CDR3 nucleotides are TGTGCCAGCTCACCTGGGGCAGGGCCATTGGGAGAGACCCAGTACTTC.

The chain is built from TRBV5-6 and TRBJ2-1; D is ambiguous. The germline V gene has CDR1 SGHDT and CDR2 YYEEEE. V lost 3 bases to trimming and J lost 5 bases, with 6 bases between them. CDR3 length: 12 amino acids. The CDR3 sequence: CASSSVNNEQFF. The CDR3 bases are TGTGCCAGCAGCTCCGTAAACAATGAGCAGTTCTTC.

This chain joins TRBV2 and TRBJ1-1; D gene unclear. Trimming took 8 bases from V and 1 from J, leaving 11 bases between them. Germline V gene sequence: CDR1 SNHLY, CDR2 FYNNEI. CDR3 size: 13 residues. Written as DNA, the CDR3 is TGTGCCAGCCGGGTAGCTAGGAACACTGAAGCTTTCTTT. This codes for CASRVARNTEAFF.

This rearrangement joins TRBV18 to TRBJ2-7; possible D gene TRBD2, 6 bases. This CDR3 comprises 13 residues. The V gene's germline CDR1 is KGHSH and CDR2 LQKENI. V was clipped by 0 bases and J by 9 bases, with 12 bases between them. CDR3 sequence: CASSPPGLTTQYF. In DNA form, the CDR3 reads TGTGCCAGCTCACCACCGGGACTCACAACGCAGTACTTC. The full variable domain, in which reference TRBV18 and TRBJ2-7 provide the parts outside the CDR3, is NAGVMQNPRHLVRRRGQEARLRCSPMKGHSHVYWYRQLPEEGLKFMVYLQKENIIDESGMPKERFSAEFPKEGPSILRIQQVVRGDSAAYFCASSPPGLTTQYFGPGTRLTVT.

The V gene is TRBV19, the J gene TRBJ1-4, with D perhaps TRBD1 (6 bases). The CDR3 length is 13 residues. Germline V CDR1 and CDR2: LNHDA, SQIVND (reference sequence). V lost 4 bases, J lost 8 bases, and 11 bases lay in between. CDR3 residues: CASSSRGGEKLFF. CDR3 DNA sequence: TGTGCCAGTAGTAGCAGGGGAGGCGAAAAACTGTTTTTT.

The chain recombines TRBV10-3 with TRBJ1-1; weak D call: TRBD1 (6 bases). The CDR3 length is 14 residues. V lost 5 bases, J lost 4 bases, and 14 bases lay in between. CDR1 is ENHRY and CDR2 is SYGVKD in the germline V gene. CDR3 residues: CAISYAGAVTEAFF. The CDR3 DNA reads TGTGCCATCAGTTACGCAGGGGCTGTCACTGAAGCTTTCTTT.

The V call is TRBV11-3, the J call TRBJ2-7, with TRBD1 as a possible D gene (6 bases). This CDR3 is 13 amino acids long. The germline V gene has CDR1 SGHNT and CDR2 YENEEA. V was trimmed by 5 bases and J by 6 bases, leaving 14 bases between them. DNA for the CDR3: TGTGCCAGCAGCCAGGGGACGTTGGCCGAGCAGTACTTC. It translates to CASSQGTLAEQYF.

This clone turned up a few times. This chain uses TRBV10-1 with TRBJ2-2, with D unclear. The ends were cut back, 10 bases at V and 6 bases at J, with 12 bases in the middle. The length of the CDR3 is 12 residues. Germline CDR1 and CDR2: WNHNN and SYGVQD (reference sequence). The CDR3 nucleotides are TGCGCCACCCTAAATGAGGCCGGGGAGCTGTTTTTT. Its protein is CATLNEAGELFF.

This chain connects TRBV19 to TRBJ1-3; D possibly corresponds to TRBD1 (5 bases). V was shortened by 10 bases and J by 1 base, with 11 bases between the two germline ends. Germline values: CDR1 LNHDA, CDR2 SQIVND (reference sequence). This CDR3 spans 13 amino acids. CDR3 residues: CATAGLSGNTIYF. Here the CDR3 DNA reads TGTGCCACTGCAGGGTTGTCTGGAAACACCATATATTTT.

This chain joins TRBV7-6 and TRBJ1-1; D possibly corresponds to TRBD1 (6 bases). The V end was cut by 5 bases, the J end by 1 base, with 8 bases between. The CDR3 contains 13 residues. CDR1 SGHVS and CDR2 FNYEAQ come from the germline V gene. The chain's CDR3 is CASSRGQNTEAFF. The DNA for the CDR3 is TGTGCCAGCAGCCGGGGACAGAACACTGAAGCTTTCTTT.

The V gene is TRBV19, the J gene TRBJ1-2; 7 nucleotides line up with TRBD1. Per germline, CDR1 LNHDA and CDR2 SQIVND (reference sequence). V dropped 7 bases and J dropped 4; count of bases not matched to a gene: 6. The CDR3 contains 13 residues. As DNA, the CDR3 is TGTGCCAGTACTGGGGGACAGATCTATGGCTACACCTTC. Translated, it gives CASTGGQIYGYTF.

This chain uses TRBV27 with TRBJ2-7; 9 positions match TRBD2. The V segment lost 5 bases and the J segment 2 bases; nucleotides outside the gene matches: 4. The CDR3 is 14 amino acids. Germline V lookup: CDR1 MNHEY, CDR2 SMNVEV (reference sequence). CDR3 protein: CASSRSGGTYEQYF. Written as DNA, the CDR3 is TGTGCCAGCAGTAGAAGCGGGGGGACCTACGAGCAGTACTTC.

This sequence joins TRBV27 and TRBJ1-1, with a weak D call TRBD1 (5 bases). This CDR3 contains 16 residues. Per the germline V gene, CDR1 is MNHEY and CDR2 is SMNVEV (reference sequence). Trimming took off 8 bases at V and 1 base at J, with 20 bases between the two ends. CDR3 nucleotides: TGTGCCAGCGAGGGGCGGGGATCATGGGGGAACACTGAAGCTTTCTTT. Amino acids: CASEGRGSWGNTEAFF.

The rearrangement uses TRBV7-9 and TRBJ2-1, with D unresolved. This CDR3 spans 13 amino acids. V lost 3 bases and J lost 11, with 14 bases in between. CDR1 is SEHNR and CDR2 is FQNEAQ in the germline V gene (reference sequence). The DNA for the CDR3 is TGTGCCAGCAGCTTCCCCTTTCCGCAGCAGCAGTTCTTC. This encodes CASSFPFPQQQFF.

The chain employs TRBV10-1 and TRBJ1-1; no definite D call. CDR3 length equals 12 residues. The germline CDR1 and CDR2 sequences are WNHNN and SYGVQD (reference sequence). V was clipped by 6 bases and J by 4 bases, with 9 bases between them. The CDR3: CASRGRSTEAFF. The DNA of the CDR3 is TGCGCCAGCAGAGGCCGGTCCACTGAAGCTTTCTTT.

The rearrangement links TRBV5-6 to TRBJ1-5; weak D call: TRBD1 (6 bases). The CDR3 extends over 18 amino acids. Germline V gene sequence: CDR1 SGHDT, CDR2 YYEEEE. Trimming cost V 0 bases and J 5 bases, with 21 bases left between them. The CDR3 region has the DNA TGTGCCAGCAGCTTGGGAGGAGGGGGAGGTTGGTTTGATCAGCCCCAGCATTTT. Protein product: CASSLGGGGGWFDQPQHF.

The V gene is TRBV5-1, the J gene TRBJ1-1, with a tentative D call TRBD1 (5 bases). Deletions cut 0 bases from V and 1 base from J, with 16 bases between. The V gene's germline CDR1 is SGHRS and CDR2 YFSETQ. The CDR3 covers 17 residues. The DNA for the CDR3 is TGCGCCAGCAGCTTGGCTAATAGGGGAATCGCGAACACTGAAGCTTTCTTT. This sequence encodes CASSLANRGIANTEAFF.

The J gene is TRBJ1-2, the V gene TRBV27; D perhaps matches TRBD1 (6 bases). The length of the CDR3 is 15 residues. V lost 2 bases, J lost 4 bases, and 14 bases lay in between. Germline CDR1 reads MNHEY; CDR2 reads SMNVEV (reference sequence). The DNA for the CDR3 is TGTGCCAGCAGTTTAGCCAACGGACAGACCTATGGCTACACCTTC. Translating gives CASSLANGQTYGYTF.

This chain joins TRBV4-1 and TRBJ1-2; TRBD1 matches at 7 bases. The CDR3 length is 13 residues. J was trimmed by 4 bases and V by 8 bases; bases with no gene match: 7. Looked up from germline, CDR1 is MGHRA and CDR2 is YSYEKL. CDR3 bases: TGCGCCAGCGCCAGGGACAGCTTCTATGGCTACACCTTC. As protein: CASARDSFYGYTF.

The V and J genes are TRBV6-1 and TRBJ1-4, with D tentatively TRBD1 (5 bases). The CDR3 covers 13 residues. The ends were cut back, 7 bases at V and 5 bases at J, with 11 bases in the middle. The germline V gene has CDR1 MNHNS and CDR2 SASEGT. DNA for the CDR3: TGTGCCAGCATCAGACAGTTAAATGAAAAACTGTTTTTT. This encodes CASIRQLNEKLFF.

This chain uses TRBV5-1 with TRBJ2-6, with TRBD1 matching 10 bases. The V and J ends lost 3 bases and 2 bases, in that order; junction bases with no gene match: 5. Germline V gene sequence: CDR1 SGHRS, CDR2 YFSETQ. The CDR3 sequence is 17 residues long. The CDR3 sequence is CASSYGQGVTGANVLTF. The CDR3 DNA sequence: TGCGCCAGCAGCTATGGACAGGGGGTGACTGGGGCCAACGTCCTGACTTTC.

The rearrangement links TRBV6-6 to TRBJ1-2; 7 bases agree with TRBD1. Germline V gene data show CDR1 as MNHNY and CDR2 as SVGAGI (reference sequence). Unmatched junction bases numbered 5, after V lost 5 bases and J lost 2 bases. CDR3 length equals 14 residues. The CDR3 is CASSPPTGNYGYTF. In DNA, the CDR3 is TGTGCCAGCAGTCCCCCGACAGGGAACTATGGCTACACCTTC.

V and J are TRBV7-9 and TRBJ2-1, with 7 bases lining up with TRBD1. Germline V CDR1 and CDR2: SEHNR, FQNEAQ (reference sequence). The CDR3 runs to 14 residues. The junction had 8 bases not matched to a gene; V was cut back by 4 bases and J by 8 bases. The CDR3 loop reads CASSYPGTVDEQFF. The DNA of the CDR3 is TGTGCCAGCAGCTACCCCGGGACAGTGGATGAGCAGTTCTTC.